These 17 T cell receptor beta chains were sequenced from one sample in a study of T-cell reconstitution after alpha-beta-depleted transplantation in children. During its preparation, the TCRbeta library received unique molecular identifiers. TCRdb re-analysed the PCR reads in MiXCR, keeping a single row per CDR3 protein. This sample carries about 610,000 distinct CDR3 sequences, 10% to 13% of them seen once, and the ten largest clones take less than 4.5%. This sample comprised PBMCs from the stem cell graft donor, obtained from the stem cell graft. These receptors all stem from a human donor who donated a stem cell graft to a child with acute myeloid leukemia.

A few counts support this clonotype. The V and J genes are TRBV9 and TRBJ2-6; the D is unclear. With 1 base removed from V and 0 bases from J, the gap between germline ends came to 5 bases. Per the germline V gene, CDR1 is SGDLS and CDR2 is YYNGEE. This CDR3 has 15 residues. The CDR3 loop reads CASSVILSGANVLTF. The CDR3 region has the DNA TGTGCCAGCAGCGTAATTCTCTCTGGGGCCAACGTCCTGACTTTC.

The chain's CDR3 is CASSSGLAGAGAFYEQYF. DNA of the CDR3: TGCGCCAGCAGCTCGGGACTAGCGGGAGCGGGTGCTTTTTACGAGCAGTACTTC. The genes are TRBV5-1 and TRBJ2-7, with TRBD2 matching over 14 bases. The CDR3 has 18 amino acids. Germline CDR1 SGHRS, CDR2 YFSETQ. Trimming at V came to 3 bases and at J to 4 bases, leaving 12 bases not matched to a gene.

The sample holds many counts of this clonotype. The V and J genes are TRBV6-2 or TRBV6-3 and TRBJ2-7; maybe TRBD2 (6 bases). This CDR3 has 14 amino acids. Trimming removed 6 bases from V and 0 bases from J, with 12 bases in between. Germline V gives CDR1 MNHEY, CDR2 SVGEGT. The CDR3 is CASRRLGSSYEQYF. The CDR3 DNA reads TGTGCCAGCAGACGACTAGGGAGCTCCTACGAGCAGTACTTC.

This clonotype was counted between two and nine times. This sequence joins TRBV7-2 and TRBJ2-7, with 7 bases matching TRBD2. Germline-derived CDR1 and CDR2 are SGHTA and FQGNSA. V shed 5 bases, J shed 0 bases, and the junction held 7 bases outside the gene matches. This CDR3 contains 15 residues. The CDR3 protein is CASSVGLLSSYEQYF. DNA for the CDR3: TGTGCCAGCAGCGTGGGACTATTGAGCTCCTACGAGCAGTACTTC. Drawing the rest from reference TRBV7-2 and TRBJ2-7, the complete variable domain is GAGVSQSPSNKVTEKGKDVELRCDPISGHTALYWYRQSLGQGLEFLIYFQGNSAPDKSGLPSDRFSAERTGGSVSTLTIQRTQQEDSAVYLCASSVGLLSSYEQYFGPGTRLTVT.

There are many counts of this clonotype. This rearrangement joins TRBV3-1 to TRBJ2-2; D is unresolved. This CDR3 contains 16 residues. The V and J ends lost 0 bases and 3 bases respectively, with 11 bases between them. Looked up from germline, CDR1 is LGHDT and CDR2 is YNNKEL (reference sequence). The CDR3 here is CASSQEAAQYTGELFF. Written as DNA, the CDR3 is TGTGCCAGCAGCCAAGAGGCAGCCCAATACACCGGGGAGCTGTTTTTT.

There are many counts of this clonotype. This sequence joins TRBV20-1 and TRBJ2-2; a possible D gene is TRBD2 (5 bases). Germline V CDR1 and CDR2: DFQATT, SNEGSKA (reference sequence). This CDR3 comprises 14 residues. V lost 6 bases, J lost 3 bases, and 14 bases lay in between. CDR3 in amino acids: CSANPAVHTGELFF. CDR3 DNA: TGCAGTGCCAACCCAGCGGTTCACACCGGGGAGCTGTTTTTT.

In this sample, this clonotype turned up a few times. The J gene is TRBJ1-1, the V gene TRBV27, with D unclear. V shed 5 bases and J shed 0 bases, with 10 bases lying between them. Germline CDR1 reads MNHEY; CDR2 reads SMNVEV (reference sequence). The CDR3 loop spans 14 amino acids. The CDR3 loop reads CASSGRTLNTEAFF. CDR3 nucleotides: TGTGCCAGCAGTGGACGGACCTTGAACACTGAAGCTTTCTTT.

In this sample, this clonotype turned up once. The CDR3 DNA reads TGCGCCAGCAGCTCCTCTCCCGGGGGAGGACACACAGATACGCAGTATTTT. This translates into CASSSSPGGGHTDTQYF. The genes are TRBV5-1 and TRBJ2-3, with D possibly TRBD2 on 6 matching bases. Germline loops: CDR1 SGHRS, CDR2 YFSETQ. Trimming removed 3 bases from V and 2 bases from J, with 19 bases in between. This CDR3 spans 17 amino acids.

The chain joins TRBV11-2 to TRBJ2-7; D perhaps matches TRBD1 (5 bases). Per germline, CDR1 SGHAT and CDR2 FQNNGV. The CDR3 is 16 amino acids. Trimming stripped 2 bases from V and 4 bases from J, with 18 bases between. In nucleotides, the CDR3 is TGTGCCAGCAGCTTACAGCCCAGGACAACGGGTTACGAGCAGTACTTC. Translation: CASSLQPRTTGYEQYF. Complete variable domain (other parts from reference TRBV11-2 and TRBJ2-7): EAGVAQSPRYKIIEKRQSVAFWCNPISGHATLYWYQQILGQGPKLLIQFQNNGVVDDSQLPKDRFSAERLKGVDSTLKIQPAKLEDSAVYLCASSLQPRTTGYEQYFGPGTRLTVT.

At least ten counts were recorded for this clonotype. The V call is TRBV3-1, the J call TRBJ1-4, with D unclear. V lost 4 bases to trimming and J lost 0 bases, with 6 bases between them. The CDR3 covers 14 residues. Germline V CDR1 and CDR2: LGHDT, YNNKEL (reference sequence). CDR3 bases: TGTGCCAGCAGCCTCCGGGCAACTAATGAAAAACTGTTTTTT. Its protein product is CASSLRATNEKLFF.

The chain links TRBV4-2 to TRBJ1-2, with D perhaps TRBD1 (6 bases). CDR1 and CDR2 from the germline V gene are LGHNA and YNFKEQ. V was trimmed by 1 base and J by 3 bases, leaving 18 bases between them. The CDR3 is made up of 17 amino acids. CDR3 protein: CASSQATSGGQYYGYTF. CDR3 coding DNA: TGTGCCAGCAGCCAAGCAACCTCGGGCGGACAGTACTATGGCTACACCTTC.

There are a few counts of this clonotype. The CDR3 DNA is TGCGCCAGCAGCCAAAACTTGGGAGGTGAGCAGTTCTTC. This encodes CASSQNLGGEQFF. The chain links TRBV4-3 to TRBJ2-1; D is possibly TRBD2 (6 bases). The germline V gene encodes CDR1 LGHNA and CDR2 YSLEER. The CDR3 covers 13 residues. The V end was cut by 2 bases, the J end by 9 bases, with 11 bases between.

This chain joins TRBV10-3 and TRBJ2-7; tentatively, D is TRBD1 or TRBD2 (5 bases each). Germline-derived CDR1 and CDR2 are ENHRY and SYGVKD. The CDR3 length is 13 residues. The V end lost 10 bases, the J end lost 5 bases, and 18 bases lay between the germline ends. The chain's CDR3 is CATNSGATNEQYF. As DNA, the CDR3 is TGTGCCACTAATTCCGGGGCAACTAACGAGCAGTACTTC.

This clonotype was seen ten or more times. This sequence joins TRBV5-6 and TRBJ1-1; no reliable D call. The CDR3 contains 13 residues. Germline-derived CDR1 and CDR2 are SGHDT and YYEEEE. V was shortened by 0 bases and J by 4 bases, with 7 bases between the two germline ends. The DNA of the CDR3 is TGTGCCAGCAGCTTGGCGCCAGGCACTGAAGCTTTCTTT. This gives the protein CASSLAPGTEAFF.

This clonotype was observed a handful of times. This chain links TRBV20-1 with TRBJ2-3, with 10 positions matching TRBD2. Germline CDR1 reads DFQATT; CDR2 reads SNEGSKA (reference sequence). J gave up 4 bases and V 6 bases, and 10 bases lay outside the gene matches. The CDR3 has 15 residues. For the CDR3, the DNA is TGCAGTGCCTCTAGTACTAGCGGGATCTCAGATACGCAGTATTTT. This encodes CSASSTSGISDTQYF.

This clonotype was observed a handful of times. The rearrangement joins TRBV29-1 to TRBJ2-3; a possible D gene is TRBD2 (6 bases). V gave up 3 bases and J gave up 0 bases, with 7 bases separating them. The CDR3 runs to 13 residues. The germline CDR1 and CDR2 sequences are SQVTM and ANQGSEA. Here the CDR3 DNA reads TGCAGCGTTGATAGCGGTAGCACAGATACGCAGTATTTT. This gives the protein CSVDSGSTDTQYF.

The chain carries TRBV5-1 and TRBJ1-2; 11 bases are shared with TRBD1. Germline-derived CDR1 and CDR2 are SGHRS and YFSETQ. V was pared by 4 bases and J by 7 bases, with 6 bases of the junction left unmatched. This CDR3 has 14 residues. In DNA form, the CDR3 reads TGCGCCAGCAGCCCGGACAGGGGGCAAGGTGGCTACACCTTC. This translates into CASSPDRGQGGYTF. Looking up the rest from reference TRBV5-1 and TRBJ1-2 gives the full variable domain: KAGVTQTPRYLIKTRGQQVTLSCSPISGHRSVSWYQQTPGQGLQFLFEYFSETQRNKGNFPGRFSGRQFSNSRSEMNVSTLELGDSALYLCASSPDRGQGGYTFGSGTRLTVV.